This entry features one TCR beta chain sequence. Its specificity is not known. Reverse transcription of roughly 0.5 to 1 ug RNA was carried out with random hexamers. The CDR3 of TCR beta was amplified by immunoSEQ multiplex PCR across 54 Vbeta and 13 Jbeta. TCRdb re-analysed the immunoSEQ multiplex PCR reads in MiXCR, keeping a single row per CDR3 protein. The sample carries about 180,000 distinct CDR3 sequences, just under 95% recorded once. These data belong to a study of CD8 T cells in Susac syndrome. Study summary: Blood was drawn from Susac syndrome patients while they were therapy-naive, on corticosteroids, or on intravenous immunoglobulin alone. The study's findings and limits: In Susac patients, clonal expansion was not detected in CD4+ cells.

Unmatched junction bases numbered 12, after V lost 5 bases and J lost 3 bases. The CDR3 is 18 amino acids. Germline V gene sequence: CDR1 SGHRS, CDR2 YFSETQ. The sequenced sample was CD4+ T cells from PBMCs. The clonotype originates from a human donor with Susac syndrome. The chain links TRBV5-1 to TRBJ2-6; TRBD1 matches 9 bases. DNA for the CDR3: TGCGCCAGCAGTTCTAGGGGGGACAGGGAGGTTGGGGCCAACGTCCTGACTTTC. Translation gives CASSSRGDREVGANVLTF. The variable domain in full, with the rest retrieved from reference TRBV5-1 and TRBJ2-6, is KAGVTQTPRYLIKTRGQQVTLSCSPISGHRSVSWYQQTPGQGLQFLFEYFSETQRNKGNFPGRFSGRQFSNSRSEMNVSTLELGDSALYLCASSSRGDREVGANVLTFGAGSRLTVL.